Sequencing of this T cell receptor (beta chain) was carried out in a study of T-cell memory formation after mild COVID-19. General observations from the study: Contracting CD4+ clones were located mainly in CM and EM, and CD8+ clones in EMRA.

The CDR3 extends over 14 amino acids. Germline CDR1 reads KGHDR; CDR2 reads SFDVKD. V gave up 7 bases and J gave up 1 base, with 12 bases separating them. This clonotype occurred a few times. The antigen is not known. TCRdb reanalysed the 5' RACE reads using MiXCR and keeps one entry per CDR3 protein. The sample lists roughly 200,000 distinct CDR3 sequences, about a sixth occurring once. Sequenced material: PBMCs or a T cell subset sorted from them (not recorded which). The sequence was collected from an adult woman who had mild COVID-19 (a few samples of this study predate the infection). Cell type and time point are not known. The chain has TRBV24-1 and TRBJ1-1; D unclear. DNA of the CDR3: TGTGCCACCAGCTCCGGGAGTGGGAACACTGAAGCTTTCTTT. Translation: CATSSGSGNTEAFF.